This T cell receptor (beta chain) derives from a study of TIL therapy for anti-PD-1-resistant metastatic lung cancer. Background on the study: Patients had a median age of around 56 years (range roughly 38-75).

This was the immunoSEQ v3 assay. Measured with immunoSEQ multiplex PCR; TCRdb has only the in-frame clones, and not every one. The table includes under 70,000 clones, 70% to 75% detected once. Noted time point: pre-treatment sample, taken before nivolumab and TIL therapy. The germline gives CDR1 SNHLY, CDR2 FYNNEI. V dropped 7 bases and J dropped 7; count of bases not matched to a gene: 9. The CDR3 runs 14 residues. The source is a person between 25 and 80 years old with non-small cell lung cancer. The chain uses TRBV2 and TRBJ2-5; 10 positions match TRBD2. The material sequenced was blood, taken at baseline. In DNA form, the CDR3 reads TGTGCCAGCAACGAGCGGGGGGGCAAGGTGACCCAGTACTTC. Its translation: CASNERGGKVTQYF.